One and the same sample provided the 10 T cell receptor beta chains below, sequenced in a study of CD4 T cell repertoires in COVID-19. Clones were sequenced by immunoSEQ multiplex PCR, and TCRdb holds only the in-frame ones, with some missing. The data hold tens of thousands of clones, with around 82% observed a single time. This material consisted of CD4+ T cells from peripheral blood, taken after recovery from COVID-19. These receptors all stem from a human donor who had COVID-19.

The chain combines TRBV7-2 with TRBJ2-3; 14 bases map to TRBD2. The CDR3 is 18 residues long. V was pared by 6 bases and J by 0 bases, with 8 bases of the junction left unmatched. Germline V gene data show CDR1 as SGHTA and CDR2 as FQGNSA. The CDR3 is CASSPTSGRAYSTDTQYF. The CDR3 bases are TGTGCCAGCAGTCCGACTAGCGGGAGGGCCTATAGCACAGATACGCAGTATTTT.

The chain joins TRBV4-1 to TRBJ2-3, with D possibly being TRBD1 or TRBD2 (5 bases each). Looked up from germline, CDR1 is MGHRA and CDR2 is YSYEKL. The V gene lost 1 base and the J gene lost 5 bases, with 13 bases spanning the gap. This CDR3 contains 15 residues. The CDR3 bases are TGCGCCAGCAGCCAAGTTGGGGGTAAGGTAGATACGCAGTATTTT. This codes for CASSQVGGKVDTQYF.

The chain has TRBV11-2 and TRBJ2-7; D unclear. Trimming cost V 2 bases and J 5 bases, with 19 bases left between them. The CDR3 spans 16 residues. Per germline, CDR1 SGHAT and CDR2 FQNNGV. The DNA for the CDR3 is TGTGCCAGCAGCTTAAATTCCGGGCCTCCACGAGACGAGCAGTACTTC. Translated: CASSLNSGPPRDEQYF. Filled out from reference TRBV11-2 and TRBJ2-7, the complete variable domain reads EAGVAQSPRYKIIEKRQSVAFWCNPISGHATLYWYQQILGQGPKLLIQFQNNGVVDDSQLPKDRFSAERLKGVDSTLKIQPAKLEDSAVYLCASSLNSGPPRDEQYFGPGTRLTVT.

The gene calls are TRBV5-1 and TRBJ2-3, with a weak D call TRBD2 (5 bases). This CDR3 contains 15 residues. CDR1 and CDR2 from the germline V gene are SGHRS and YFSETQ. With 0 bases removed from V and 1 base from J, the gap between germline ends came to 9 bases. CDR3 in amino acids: CASSLGRGGTDTQYF. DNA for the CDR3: TGCGCCAGCAGCTTGGGCCGGGGAGGCACAGATACGCAGTATTTT.

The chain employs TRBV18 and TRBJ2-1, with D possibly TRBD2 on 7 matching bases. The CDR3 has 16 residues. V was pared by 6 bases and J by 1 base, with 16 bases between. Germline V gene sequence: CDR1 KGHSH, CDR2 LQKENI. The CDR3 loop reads CASSPRGGASYNEQFF. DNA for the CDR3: TGTGCCAGCTCCCCAAGGGGGGGGGCGTCCTACAATGAGCAGTTCTTC.

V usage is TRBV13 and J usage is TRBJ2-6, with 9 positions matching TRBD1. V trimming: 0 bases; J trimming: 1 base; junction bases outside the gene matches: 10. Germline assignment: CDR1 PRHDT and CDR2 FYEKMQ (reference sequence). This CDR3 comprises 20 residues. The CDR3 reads CASSLGLVGQGRSGANVLTF. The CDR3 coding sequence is TGTGCCAGCAGCTTAGGCCTCGTGGGACAGGGTAGATCTGGGGCCAACGTCCTGACTTTC.

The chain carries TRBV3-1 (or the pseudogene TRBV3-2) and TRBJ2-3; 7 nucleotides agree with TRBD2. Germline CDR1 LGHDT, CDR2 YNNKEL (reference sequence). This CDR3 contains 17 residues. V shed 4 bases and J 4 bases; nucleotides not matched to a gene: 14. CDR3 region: CASSPIIAGARADTQYF. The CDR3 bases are TGTGCCAGCAGCCCGATTATAGCGGGCGCCCGGGCAGATACGCAGTATTTT.

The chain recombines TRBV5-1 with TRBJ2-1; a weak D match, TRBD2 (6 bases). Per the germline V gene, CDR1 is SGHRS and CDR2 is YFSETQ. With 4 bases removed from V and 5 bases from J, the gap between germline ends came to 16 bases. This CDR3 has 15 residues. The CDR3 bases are TGCGCCAGCAGCCCCGGAGGGATACGAAACAATGAGCAGTTCTTC. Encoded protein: CASSPGGIRNNEQFF. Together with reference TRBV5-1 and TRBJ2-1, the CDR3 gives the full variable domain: KAGVTQTPRYLIKTRGQQVTLSCSPISGHRSVSWYQQTPGQGLQFLFEYFSETQRNKGNFPGRFSGRQFSNSRSEMNVSTLELGDSALYLCASSPGGIRNNEQFFGPGTRLTVL.

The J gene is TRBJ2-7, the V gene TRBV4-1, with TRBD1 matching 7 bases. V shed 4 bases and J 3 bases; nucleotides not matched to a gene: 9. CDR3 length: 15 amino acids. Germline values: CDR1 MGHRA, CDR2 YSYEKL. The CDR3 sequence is CASSLHRDSIYEQYF. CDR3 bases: TGCGCCAGCAGCCTCCACCGGGACAGTATCTACGAGCAGTACTTC.

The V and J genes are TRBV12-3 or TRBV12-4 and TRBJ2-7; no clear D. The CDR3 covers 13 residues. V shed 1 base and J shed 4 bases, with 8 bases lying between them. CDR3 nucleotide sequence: TGTGCCAGCAGTTTAGGAAGGGTGTACGAGCAGTACTTC. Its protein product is CASSLGRVYEQYF.